Listed here are 21 T cell receptor beta chains from one sample, sequenced in a study of PD-1 and CTLA-4 blockade in melanoma. Assay: immunoSEQ multiplex PCR; the TCRdb copy retains only in-frame clones and omits some. The profile shows under 7,500 clones, 80% of them singletons. The sequencing used CD8+ T cells from peripheral blood, collected before anti-PD-1 treatment. The origin of the receptors is a human donor with melanoma.

This chain uses TRBV19 with TRBJ1-1, with D maybe TRBD1 (6 bases). With 8 bases removed from V and 3 bases from J, the gap between germline ends came to 22 bases. CDR1 and CDR2 (germline): LNHDA, SQIVND (reference sequence). The CDR3 runs to 16 residues. CDR3 amino acids: CASAWGIGGADTEAFF. In DNA, the CDR3 is TGTGCCAGTGCTTGGGGTATTGGGGGCGCAGACACTGAAGCTTTCTTT.

The rearrangement uses TRBV12-3 or TRBV12-4 and TRBJ2-2; unclear D gene. The CDR3 spans 12 residues. Trimming left V 3 bases short and J 9 bases short, with 8 bases between. Here the CDR3 DNA reads TGTGCCAGCAGTTTCTCCGCTCGGGAGCTGTTTTTT. This codes for CASSFSARELFF.

This chain uses TRBV5-6 with TRBJ2-7; D remains ambiguous. The length of the CDR3 is 13 residues. Germline loops: CDR1 SGHDT, CDR2 YYEEEE. V lost 0 bases, J lost 0 bases, and 4 bases lay in between. The CDR3 reads CASSLGFSYEQYF. For the CDR3, the DNA is TGTGCCAGCAGCTTGGGTTTCTCCTACGAGCAGTACTTC.

This clone came up once. The chain uses TRBV24-1 and TRBJ2-2; D is unclear. V shed 8 bases and J shed 0 bases, with 3 bases lying between them. The CDR3 has 12 residues. In germline, CDR1 is KGHDR, CDR2 SFDVKD. The CDR3 DNA is TGTGCCACCACAGCGAACACCGGGGAGCTGTTTTTT. Its protein product is CATTANTGELFF.

The J gene is TRBJ2-7, the V gene TRBV11-3; TRBD2 aligns across 8 bases. The V and J ends lost 0 bases and 6 bases, in that order; junction bases with no gene match: 7. Germline CDR1 is SGHNT and CDR2 is YENEEA. The length of the CDR3 is 15 residues. This CDR3 reads CASSLEGEREFEQYF. The CDR3 DNA follows: TGTGCCAGCAGCTTAGAGGGAGAGCGGGAGTTCGAGCAGTACTTC.

CDR3 DNA sequence: TGTGCCAGCAGCTTTCAGGGCTTGGGCGACGAGCAGTACTTC. This sequence encodes CASSFQGLGDEQYF. The V and J genes are TRBV11-2 and TRBJ2-7; tentatively, D is TRBD1 (5 bases). CDR1 and CDR2 (germline): SGHAT, FQNNGV. Trimming shortened V by 3 bases and J by 5 bases, and 14 bases separated the two germline ends. The CDR3 covers 14 residues.

The chain employs TRBV10-2 and TRBJ1-1, with no clear D. The CDR3 is 14 residues long. CDR1 and CDR2 from the germline V gene are WSHSY and SAAADI. The V and J ends lost 4 bases and 1 base respectively, with 10 bases between them. The CDR3 DNA reads as TGCGCCAGCAGTGCAGCAGAGGGGAACACTGAAGCTTTCTTT. It is translated as CASSAAEGNTEAFF.

The chain employs TRBV5-1 and TRBJ1-1; D is uncertain. Per germline, CDR1 SGHRS and CDR2 YFSETQ. With 0 bases removed from V and 3 bases from J, the gap between germline ends came to 3 bases. There are 12 residues in the CDR3. CDR3 nucleotides: TGCGCCAGCAGCTTGGGGGACACTGAAGCTTTCTTT. It translates to CASSLGDTEAFF.

The chain recombines TRBV11-3 with TRBJ1-6; D uncertain. Trimming took 0 bases from V and 4 from J, leaving 7 bases between them. The CDR3 length is 15 residues. Looked up from germline, CDR1 is SGHNT and CDR2 is YENEEA. This CDR3 reads CASSLDPDYNSPLHF. The CDR3 nucleotides are TGTGCCAGCAGCTTAGATCCCGATTATAATTCACCCCTCCACTTT.

CDR3 bases: TGTGCCAGTAGACTAGCGAGAGGGGCCTACGAGCAGTACTTC. Residues: CASRLARGAYEQYF. The chain combines TRBV19 with TRBJ2-7, with 7 bases matching TRBD2. Per the germline V gene, CDR1 is LNHDA and CDR2 is SQIVND (reference sequence). This CDR3 is built from 14 residues. With 6 bases clipped from V and 2 bases from J, the junction kept 7 bases outside the gene matches.

The chain couples TRBV7-8 to TRBJ2-3, with 7 bases fitting TRBD2. The CDR3 covers 15 residues. Germline assignment: CDR1 SGHVS and CDR2 FQNEAQ. J gave up 2 bases and V 3 bases, and 5 bases lay outside the gene matches. CDR3 in DNA: TGTGCCAGCAGCTTGCTAGCGGCTGACACAGATACGCAGTATTTT. This encodes CASSLLAADTDTQYF.

The J gene is TRBJ1-2, the V gene TRBV7-8, with D unresolved. From germline, CDR1 is SGHVS and CDR2 FQNEAQ. Trimming pared 5 bases from V and 4 bases from J, leaving 8 bases between. The CDR3 covers 12 residues. DNA for the CDR3: TGTGCCAGCAGCGCCAGCTCCTATGGCTACACCTTC. Protein: CASSASSYGYTF. Filled out from reference TRBV7-8 and TRBJ1-2, the complete variable domain reads GAGVSQSPRYKVAKRGQDVALRCDPISGHVSLFWYQQALGQGPEFLTYFQNEAQLDKSGLPSDRFFAERPEGSVSTLKIQRTQQEDSAVYLCASSASSYGYTFGSGTRLTVV.

This clone was seen once. CDR3 bases: TGTGCCAGCGGTGTACATCCCTACGAGCAGTACTTC. Its protein product is CASGVHPYEQYF. The chain is built from TRBV27 and TRBJ2-7; D is uncertain. CDR1 MNHEY and CDR2 SMNVEV come from the germline V gene (reference sequence). The CDR3 length is 12 residues. V was pared by 8 bases and J by 2 bases, with 10 bases between.

This clone was seen a single time. The chain has TRBV7-9 and TRBJ2-2; 12 nucleotides align to TRBD2. The V segment lost 4 bases and the J segment 3 bases; nucleotides outside the gene matches: 9. The CDR3 is made up of 18 amino acids. Germline lookup yields CDR1 SEHNR and CDR2 FQNEAQ (reference sequence). The CDR3 here is CASSSSLAGGPHTGELFF. DNA for the CDR3: TGTGCCAGCAGCTCCTCTCTAGCGGGAGGGCCACACACCGGGGAGCTGTTTTTT.

The gene calls are TRBV11-3 and TRBJ2-2; no firm D call. This CDR3 has 15 residues. Trimming cost V 5 bases and J 0 bases, with 10 bases left between them. Germline assignment: CDR1 SGHNT and CDR2 YENEEA. The CDR3 is CASSPFSTNTGELFF. The CDR3 nucleotides are TGTGCCAGCAGCCCTTTCAGTACGAACACCGGGGAGCTGTTTTTT.

The chain combines TRBV4-2 with TRBJ1-6, with a possible D match to TRBD1 (6 bases). Trimming stripped 4 bases from V and 5 bases from J, with 12 bases between. In germline, CDR1 is LGHNA, CDR2 YNFKEQ. The length of the CDR3 is 15 residues. CDR3 loop: CASSLDRLNNSPLHF. The CDR3 nucleotides are TGTGCCAGCAGCCTTGACAGGCTAAATAATTCACCCCTCCACTTT.

J is TRBJ2-5 and V is TRBV11-2, with 11 bases that match TRBD2. J gave up 5 bases and V 5 bases, and 10 bases lay outside the gene matches. Germline V lookup: CDR1 SGHAT, CDR2 FQNNGV. The CDR3 loop spans 16 amino acids. The CDR3 DNA follows: TGTGCCAGCAGCCCGAGGACTAGCGGGCTGTTTGAGACCCAGTACTTC. It is translated as CASSPRTSGLFETQYF.

This rearrangement joins TRBV7-9 to TRBJ2-1; D gene uncertain. The CDR3 totals 12 residues. CDR1 SEHNR and CDR2 FQNEAQ come from the germline V gene (reference sequence). Trimming removed 5 bases from V and 5 bases from J, with 7 bases in between. The CDR3 bases are TGTGCCAGCAGCCCCCAGGACAATGAGCAGTTCTTC. It yields the protein CASSPQDNEQFF.

This rearrangement joins TRBV13 to TRBJ1-1; D perhaps matches TRBD1 (5 bases). Germline V gene sequence: CDR1 PRHDT, CDR2 FYEKMQ (reference sequence). The CDR3 extends over 14 amino acids. V gave up 3 bases and J gave up 0 bases, with 8 bases separating them. CDR3 loop: CASSLGLMNTEAFF. As DNA, the CDR3 is TGTGCCAGCAGCTTGGGGCTCATGAACACTGAAGCTTTCTTT.

The sample holds a few counts of this clone. The chain recombines TRBV6-5 with TRBJ1-1, with a tentative D call TRBD1 (6 bases). CDR1 and CDR2 from the germline V gene are MNHEY and SVGAGI. V lost 2 bases to trimming and J lost 5 bases, with 12 bases between them. The CDR3 sequence is 14 residues long. The CDR3 DNA reads as TGTGCCAGCAGTTACGGGGGGGCGAGGACTGAAGCTTTCTTT. Encoded protein: CASSYGGARTEAFF.

V is TRBV7-2 and J is TRBJ1-5; TRBD1 is a possible D gene (5 bases). This CDR3 is 15 amino acids long. V lost 1 base and J 5 bases, leaving 12 bases between the germline ends. Germline values: CDR1 SGHTA, CDR2 FQGNSA. CDR3 sequence reads: CASSLVGGGDQPQHF. DNA of the CDR3: TGTGCCAGCAGCTTAGTCGGCGGGGGGGATCAGCCCCAGCATTTT.